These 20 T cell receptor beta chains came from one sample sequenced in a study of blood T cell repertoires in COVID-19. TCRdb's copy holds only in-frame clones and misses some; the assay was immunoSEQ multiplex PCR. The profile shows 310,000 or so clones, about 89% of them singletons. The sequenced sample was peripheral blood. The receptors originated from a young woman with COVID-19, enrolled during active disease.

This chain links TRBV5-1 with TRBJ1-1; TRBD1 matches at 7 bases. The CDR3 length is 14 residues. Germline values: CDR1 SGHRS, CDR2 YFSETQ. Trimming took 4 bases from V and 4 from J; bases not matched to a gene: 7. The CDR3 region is CASSPPDRSTEAFF. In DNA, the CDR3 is TGCGCCAGCAGCCCCCCGGACAGGAGCACTGAAGCTTTCTTT.

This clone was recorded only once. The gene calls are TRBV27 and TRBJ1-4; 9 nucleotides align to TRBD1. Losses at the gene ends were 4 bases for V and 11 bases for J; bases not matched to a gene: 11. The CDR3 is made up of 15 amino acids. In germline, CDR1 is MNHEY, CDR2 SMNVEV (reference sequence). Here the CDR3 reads CASSSPGTGWQKLFF. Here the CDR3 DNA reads TGTGCCAGCAGTTCCCCCGGGACAGGGTGGCAGAAACTGTTTTTT. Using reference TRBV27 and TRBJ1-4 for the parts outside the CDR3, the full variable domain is EAQVTQNPRYLITVTGKKLTVTCSQNMNHEYMSWYRQDPGLGLRQIYYSMNVEVTDKGDVPEGYKVSRKEKRNFPLILESPSPNQTSLYFCASSSPGTGWQKLFFGSGTQLSVL.

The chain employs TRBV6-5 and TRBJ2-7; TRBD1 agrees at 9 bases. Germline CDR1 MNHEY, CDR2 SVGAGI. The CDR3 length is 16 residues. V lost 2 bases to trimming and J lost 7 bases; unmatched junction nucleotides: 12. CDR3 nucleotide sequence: TGTGCCAGCAGTTACGGTAACTACAGGGGGCGAGGGGAGCAGTACTTC. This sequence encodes CASSYGNYRGRGEQYF.

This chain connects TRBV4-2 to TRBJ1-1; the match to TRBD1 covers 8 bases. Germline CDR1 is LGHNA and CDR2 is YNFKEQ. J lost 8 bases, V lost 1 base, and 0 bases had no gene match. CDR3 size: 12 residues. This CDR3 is CASSQGQGEAFF. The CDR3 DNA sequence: TGTGCCAGCAGCCAAGGACAGGGGGAAGCTTTCTTT.

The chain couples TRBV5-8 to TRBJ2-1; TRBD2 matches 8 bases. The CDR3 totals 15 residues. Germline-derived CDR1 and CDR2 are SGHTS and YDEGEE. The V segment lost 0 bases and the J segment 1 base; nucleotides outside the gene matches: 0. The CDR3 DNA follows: TGTGCCAGCAGCTTGGTAGCGGGATCCTACAATGAGCAGTTCTTC. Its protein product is CASSLVAGSYNEQFF.

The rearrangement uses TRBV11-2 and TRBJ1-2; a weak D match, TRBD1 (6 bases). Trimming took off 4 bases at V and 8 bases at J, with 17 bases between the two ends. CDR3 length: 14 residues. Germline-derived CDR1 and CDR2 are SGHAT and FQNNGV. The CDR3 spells CASSSYRVGRGYTF. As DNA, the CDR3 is TGTGCCAGCAGCTCCTACAGGGTGGGCCGAGGCTACACCTTC. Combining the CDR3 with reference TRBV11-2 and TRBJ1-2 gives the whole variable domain EAGVAQSPRYKIIEKRQSVAFWCNPISGHATLYWYQQILGQGPKLLIQFQNNGVVDDSQLPKDRFSAERLKGVDSTLKIQPAKLEDSAVYLCASSSYRVGRGYTFGSGTRLTVV.

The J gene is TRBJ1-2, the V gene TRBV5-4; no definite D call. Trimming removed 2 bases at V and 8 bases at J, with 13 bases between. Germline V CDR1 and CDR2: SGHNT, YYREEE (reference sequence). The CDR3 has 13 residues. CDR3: CASSLPAQAGYTF. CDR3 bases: TGTGCCAGCAGCTTACCCGCTCAGGCGGGCTACACCTTC. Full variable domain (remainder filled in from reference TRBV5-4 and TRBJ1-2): ETGVTQSPTHLIKTRGQQVTLRCSSQSGHNTVSWYQQALGQGPQFIFQYYREEENGRGNFPPRFSGLQFPNYSSELNVNALELDDSALYLCASSLPAQAGYTFGSGTRLTVV.

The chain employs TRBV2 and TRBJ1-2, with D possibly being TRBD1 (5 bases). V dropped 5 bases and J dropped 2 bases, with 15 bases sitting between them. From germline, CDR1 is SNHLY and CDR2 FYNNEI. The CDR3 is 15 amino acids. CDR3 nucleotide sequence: TGTGCCAGCAGTAAATTACAGGCCCTAAACTATGGCTACACCTTC. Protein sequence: CASSKLQALNYGYTF.

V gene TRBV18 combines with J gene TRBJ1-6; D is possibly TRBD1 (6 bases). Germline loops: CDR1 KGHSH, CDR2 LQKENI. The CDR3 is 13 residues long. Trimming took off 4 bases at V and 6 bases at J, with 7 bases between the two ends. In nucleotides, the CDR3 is TGTGCCAGCTCACAGGACAGTAATTCACCCCTCCACTTT. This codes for CASSQDSNSPLHF.

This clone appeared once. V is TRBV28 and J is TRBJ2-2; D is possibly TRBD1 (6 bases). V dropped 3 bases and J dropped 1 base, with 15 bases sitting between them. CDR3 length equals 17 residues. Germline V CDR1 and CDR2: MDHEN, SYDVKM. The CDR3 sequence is CASSFGGQGRNTGELFF. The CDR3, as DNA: TGTGCCAGCAGTTTTGGGGGTCAGGGGCGGAACACCGGGGAGCTGTTTTTT.

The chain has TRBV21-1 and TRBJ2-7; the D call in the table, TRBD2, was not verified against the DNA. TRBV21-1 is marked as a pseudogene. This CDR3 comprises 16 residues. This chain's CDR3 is CASSPPGTSRPYEQYF. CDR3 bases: TGTGCCAGCAGCCCTCCCGGGACTAGCCGCCCCTACGAGCAGTACTTC.

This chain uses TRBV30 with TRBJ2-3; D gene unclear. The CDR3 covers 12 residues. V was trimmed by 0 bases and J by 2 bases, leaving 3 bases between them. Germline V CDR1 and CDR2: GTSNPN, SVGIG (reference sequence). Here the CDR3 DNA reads TGTGCCTGGAGTGTCTCCACAGATACGCAGTATTTT. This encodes CAWSVSTDTQYF. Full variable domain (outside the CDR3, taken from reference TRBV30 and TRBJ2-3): SQTIHQWPATLVQPVGSPLSLECTVEGTSNPNLYWYRQAAGRGLQLLFYSVGIGQISSEVPQNLSASRPQDRQFILSSKKLLLSDSGFYLCAWSVSTDTQYFGPGTRLTVL.

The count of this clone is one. This CDR3 reads CASSLEAAPYNEQFF. As DNA, the CDR3 is TGTGCCAGCAGCTTGGAAGCGGCACCCTACAATGAGCAGTTCTTC. V usage is TRBV5-6 and J usage is TRBJ2-1; a possible D gene is TRBD2 (5 bases). Germline V CDR1 and CDR2: SGHDT, YYEEEE. V lost 0 bases and J lost 2, with 9 bases in between. The length of the CDR3 is 15 residues.

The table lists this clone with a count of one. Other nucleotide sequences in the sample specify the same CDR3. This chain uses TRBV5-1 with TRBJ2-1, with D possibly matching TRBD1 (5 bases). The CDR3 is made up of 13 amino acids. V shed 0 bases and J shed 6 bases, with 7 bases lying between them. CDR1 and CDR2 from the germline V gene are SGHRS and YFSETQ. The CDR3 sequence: CASSLDQGNEQFF. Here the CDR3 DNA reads TGCGCCAGCAGCTTGGATCAGGGCAATGAGCAGTTCTTC. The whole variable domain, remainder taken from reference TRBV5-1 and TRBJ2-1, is KAGVTQTPRYLIKTRGQQVTLSCSPISGHRSVSWYQQTPGQGLQFLFEYFSETQRNKGNFPGRFSGRQFSNSRSEMNVSTLELGDSALYLCASSLDQGNEQFFGPGTRLTVL.

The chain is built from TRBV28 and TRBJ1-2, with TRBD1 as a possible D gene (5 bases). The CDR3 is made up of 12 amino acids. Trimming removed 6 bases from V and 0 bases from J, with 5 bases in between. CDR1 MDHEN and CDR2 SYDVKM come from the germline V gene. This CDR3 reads CASRGPNYGYTF. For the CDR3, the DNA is TGTGCCAGCAGGGGGCCTAACTATGGCTACACCTTC.

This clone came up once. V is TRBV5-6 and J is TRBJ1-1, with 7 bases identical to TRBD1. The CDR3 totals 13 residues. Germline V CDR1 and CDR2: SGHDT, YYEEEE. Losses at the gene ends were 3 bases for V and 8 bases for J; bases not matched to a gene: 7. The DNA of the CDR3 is TGTGCCAGCAGCTCCGGACCGGGACAGGAAGCTTTCTTT. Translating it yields CASSSGPGQEAFF.

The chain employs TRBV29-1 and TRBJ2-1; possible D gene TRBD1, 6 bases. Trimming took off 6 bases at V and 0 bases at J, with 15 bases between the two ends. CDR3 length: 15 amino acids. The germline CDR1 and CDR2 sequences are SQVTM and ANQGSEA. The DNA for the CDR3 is TGCAGCGTCGGGACACGGTTAAGCTCCTACAATGAGCAGTTCTTC. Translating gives CSVGTRLSSYNEQFF.

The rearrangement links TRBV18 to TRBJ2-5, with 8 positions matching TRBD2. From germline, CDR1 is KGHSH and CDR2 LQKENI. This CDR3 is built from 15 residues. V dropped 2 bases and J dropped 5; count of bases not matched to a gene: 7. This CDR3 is CASSPESGSTETQYF. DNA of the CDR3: TGTGCCAGCTCACCAGAGAGCGGGAGTACGGAGACCCAGTACTTC.

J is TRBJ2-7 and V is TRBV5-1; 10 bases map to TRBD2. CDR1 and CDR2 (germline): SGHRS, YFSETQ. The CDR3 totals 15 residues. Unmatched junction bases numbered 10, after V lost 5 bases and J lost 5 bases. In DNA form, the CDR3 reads TGCGCCAGCAGTCCATCTCCGGGACTAGCGAACGAGCAGTACTTC. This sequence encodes CASSPSPGLANEQYF.

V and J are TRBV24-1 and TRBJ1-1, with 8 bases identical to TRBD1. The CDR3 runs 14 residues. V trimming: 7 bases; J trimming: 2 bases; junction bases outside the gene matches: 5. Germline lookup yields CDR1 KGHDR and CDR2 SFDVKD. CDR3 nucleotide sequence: TGTGCCACCAGAGGGTCAGGGGGCAACACTGAAGCTTTCTTT. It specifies CATRGSGGNTEAFF.